This TCR beta chain was captured by sequencing in a study of blood T cell repertoires in COVID-19. At the level of the study: Material from acute and convalescent COVID-19 was sourced from the United States, Italy and Spain. The cDNA or gDNA used as material had been derived from T cells, B-cell-depleted T cells, or PBMCs.

In Seattle, patients joined the study during active infection and were tracked longitudinally. Original processing methods: Cell counts per sample came from amplifying reference gene primers. TCRdb's table, derived via immunoSEQ multiplex PCR, lists solely in-frame clones and lacks some. The V and J calls and clone size come from that table; D and trimming were worked out from the DNA. The repertoire holds approximately 500,000 clones, with roughly nine tenths as singletons. The sequence derives from a man younger than 35 with COVID-19, enrolled during active disease. Sequencing was carried out using peripheral blood.

CDR3: CASSVPTQYRGIGYTF. The CDR3 bases are TGTGCCAGCAGCGTACCGACTCAATACAGGGGCATCGGCTACACCTTC. V usage is TRBV5-6 and J usage is TRBJ1-2; 7 bases fit TRBD1. The length of the CDR3 is 16 residues. Per germline, CDR1 SGHDT and CDR2 YYEEEE. V lost 4 bases and J lost 8; bases outside the gene matches: 17.